This T cell receptor beta chain was profiled in a study of T-cell reconstitution after alpha-beta-depleted transplantation in children. During its preparation, the TCRbeta library received unique molecular identifiers. TCRdb re-called the PCR reads through MiXCR, storing one row per CDR3 protein. The profile shows hundreds of thousands of distinct CDR3 sequences, around 9.6% of them singletons. CDR1 is SGHDN, CDR2 FVKESK, per germline. The CDR3 consists of 15 residues. On this clonotype itself: Its ends do not fully match the called genes, so a read error is possible.

The sequence was obtained from a human donor who donated a stem cell graft to a child with acute lymphoblastic leukemia. Sequenced material: PBMCs from the stem cell graft donor, taken from the stem cell graft. The chain employs TRBV14 and TRBJ2-7; 7 nucleotides agree with TRBD2. This CDR3 reads CARSQVDGTTYEQYF. The CDR3 DNA follows: TGTGCCAGGAGCCAAGTAGACGGGACTACCTACGAGCAGTACTTC.